What follows is one T cell receptor beta chain and its context. This clonotype was counted ten times or more. Its antigen has not been determined. No much larger clonotype is one base removed from it; base qualities were not supplied. V drops 5 bases and J drops 1 base, leaving 11 bases in between. The CDR3 numbers 14 residues from cysteine through phenylalanine. The DNA shown is the 42-base CDR3, in frame from base 1. CDR1 and CDR2 were assigned from the germline V gene as SGHTA and FQGNSA. The method was multiplex PCR. Sequenced on an Illumina HiSeq 4000. CDR3 regions were amplified by Arm-PCR with iRepertoire HTBI primers to construct TCR beta libraries. Before sequencing, the PCR products underwent gel purification. The study's processing was this. Across samples, around 58 TRBV and 13 to 15 TRBJ segments were identified and used for gene usage analysis of CDR3 amino acid clonotypes. COPE and FqMerger were used to merge filtered high-quality paired reads into contigs. BLAST was used to align contigs to the IMGT TRBV, TRBD and TRBJ reference genes, and CDR3 was defined following IMGT. Clonotypes above 0.1% frequency were classified as highly expanded clones. Repertoire diversity was measured by Shannon entropy, and V-J evenness by the Gini coefficient. A clonotype was considered public if more than one individual shared it. TCRdb trimmed public reads at Q25 via fastp, called clones via MiXCR and kept in-frame beta chains. Records with the same CDR3 protein are collapsed into one entry carrying the most frequent genes and DNA. These V and J calls derive from TCRdb rather than the authors' analysis. The sample table holds roughly 420,000 distinct CDR3 sequences, of which less than 20% were seen once. Approximately 11% of the sample is held by the ten biggest clonotypes.

These data come from a study of regulatory T cells in long-lasting Graves disease (dated by TCRdb to the early 2020s). In the study overall: Antithyroid drugs had been taken for less than 3 months by newly diagnosed Graves' disease patients. This study used TCR sequencing and RNA sequencing of peripheral blood to compare persistent Graves' disease patients against newly diagnosed Graves' disease patients. The study took place in China and was registered as a clinical trial. A total of 33 samples underwent TCR sequencing, from roughly 13 patients with persistent Graves' disease and approximately 20 patients with newly diagnosed Graves' disease. Study-level results and caveats: The authors noted that the small sample size was a limitation that may lower accuracy. TRBV28, TRBJ1-2 and TRBJ2-5 were preferentially used in persistent disease, while TRBV20-1 and TRBJ2-1 were favored in newly diagnosed disease. Sequencing and analysis were limited to the TCR beta chain. Compared with newly diagnosed patients, patients with persistent Graves' disease had lower TCR Shannon entropy and fewer highly expanded clones, which suggests clonal expansion. Only peripheral blood was studied, because thyroid tissue, the primary lesion, was inaccessible. Patients with persistent disease shared more public clonotypes (about 2,500) than newly diagnosed patients did (approximately 990).

The sample's time point, from its label and the paper: newly diagnosed GD, antithyroid drugs for less than 3 months. RNA was extracted from PBMCs in TRIzol for both TCR sequencing and RNA sequencing. The diagnosis of Graves' disease followed American Thyroid Association guidelines. The patients came from an endocrinology department in Xi'an, China. Each patient gave about 8.1 milliliters of peripheral blood, collected in an EDTA anticoagulant tube. Ficoll Paque Plus density gradient separation was used to isolate PBMCs, and no additional T cell sorting was done. An Agilent 2100 Bioanalyzer and agarose gel were used to assess RNA quality, and a NanoDrop 2000 was used to measure RNA concentration. These same records also appear under a second study, on T cells in Graves' hyperthyroidism and ophthalmopathy. In that second paper, the authors write: Stable Graves' hyperthyroidism was defined as the absence of progression to ophthalmopathy over 18 months of follow-up. Hyperthyroidism patients were aged 18 to 65 years and newly diagnosed, with disease duration of less than 2 months. The study excluded patients with uncontrolled infections, other autoimmune diseases, pregnancy or lactation. Diagnoses were based on clinical symptoms, serum thyroxine and TRAb, thyroid ultrasound and orbital computed tomography. The TCR CDR3 was subjected to a first round of RT-PCR using the HTBI primer set and the Qiagen OneStep RT-PCR kit. Blood samples also contained most of the expanded thyroid clonotypes (frequency above 0.001), which suggests that blood repertoires may reflect thyroid immune responses. Ophthalmopathy was separated from stable hyperthyroidism by a 13 V-J signature model, with approximately 85% sensitivity and about 84% specificity obtained in cross-validation and 80%/75% obtained in testing. During validation, the model predicted progression to ophthalmopathy a median of approximately six months ahead of onset, with approximately 71% sensitivity and 72.22% specificity. TCR V-J signatures able to tell the groups apart were searched for in a discovery cohort of 100 patients, of whom more than 40 had Graves' ophthalmopathy and roughly 59 had stable Graves' hyperthyroidism. Prospective prediction of ophthalmopathy was tested in an independent validation cohort consisting of 18 hyperthyroidism patients and 17 patients who later progressed to ophthalmopathy. For training and testing, the roughly 93 patients in the discovery cohort were randomly divided in a 7:3 ratio. The study also compared thyroid tissue and blood T-cell repertoires from roughly 6 Graves' hyperthyroidism patients. Following sampling, methimazole starting at 30 mg daily was given to hyperthyroidism patients, and high-dose intravenous methylprednisolone was given to ophthalmopathy patients. A second multiplex PCR round built the libraries, followed by size selection and purification. Sequencing of the libraries was done on an Illumina HiSeq2000 using paired-end 100 bp reads. SOAPnuke was used to process the raw data, with reads discarded if the reads contained adapters or uncalled bases, had a mean Phred below 15, or lacked an exact constant-primer or identifier match. High-quality paired reads were merged with COPE v1.2.5, and unique nucleotide sequences were defined as clonotypes. Clonotypes were aligned to IMGT TRBV, TRBD and TRBJ reference segments using MiTCR v1.1. The analysis included only V-J combinations with a frequency above 0.0001, which together covered 98% to 99.2% of the repertoires. A TCS score was defined as the ratio of F50 (clonal expansion) to E x V (chaos), with BLOSUM62-based TCRdist applied between CDR3 peptides within each V-J. Welch's t-statistics and random forest reduced around 510 V-J features to about 12, which were used in a naive Bayes classifier (R e1071). No statistical method was used to fix the sample size in advance, and group allocation was not hidden from the investigators. The paper describes TCR Vbeta CDR3 sequencing of around 130 peripheral blood samples, made up of fewer than 50 ophthalmopathy patients, approximately 76 hyperthyroidism patients and 17 progressor patients.

The sample here was peripheral blood mononuclear cells (PBMCs), taken at new diagnosis, from a patient treated with antithyroid drugs. The receptor's source is a woman in her twenties or thirties with Graves disease. Donor details come from another sample of the same person, matched by shared clones. The rearrangement combines TRBV7-2 with TRBJ1-1; TRBD1 could be the D gene, as 6 bases match. The CDR3 protein sequence reads: CASSPMTGNTEAFF. The nucleotide sequence reads TGTGCCAGCAGCCCGATGACAGGGAACACTGAAGCTTTCTTT.